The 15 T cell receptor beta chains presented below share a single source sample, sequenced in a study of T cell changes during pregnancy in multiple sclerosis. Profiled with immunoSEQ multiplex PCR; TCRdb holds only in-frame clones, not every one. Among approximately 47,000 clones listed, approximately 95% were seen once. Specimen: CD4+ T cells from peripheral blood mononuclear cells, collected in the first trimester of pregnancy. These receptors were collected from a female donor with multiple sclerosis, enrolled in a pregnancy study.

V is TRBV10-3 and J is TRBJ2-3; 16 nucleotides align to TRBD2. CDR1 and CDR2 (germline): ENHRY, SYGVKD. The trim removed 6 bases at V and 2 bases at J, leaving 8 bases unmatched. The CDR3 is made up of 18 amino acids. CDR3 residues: CAISRGLAGGLVTDTQYF. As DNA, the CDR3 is TGTGCCATCAGCCGGGGACTAGCGGGGGGGTTAGTCACAGATACGCAGTATTTT.

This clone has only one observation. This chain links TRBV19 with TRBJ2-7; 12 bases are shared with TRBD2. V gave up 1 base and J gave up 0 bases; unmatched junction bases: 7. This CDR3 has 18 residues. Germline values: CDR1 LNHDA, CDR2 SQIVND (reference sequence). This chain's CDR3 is CASSIGPSGGASSYEQYF. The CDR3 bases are TGTGCCAGTAGTATAGGGCCTAGCGGGGGGGCCAGCTCCTACGAGCAGTACTTC.

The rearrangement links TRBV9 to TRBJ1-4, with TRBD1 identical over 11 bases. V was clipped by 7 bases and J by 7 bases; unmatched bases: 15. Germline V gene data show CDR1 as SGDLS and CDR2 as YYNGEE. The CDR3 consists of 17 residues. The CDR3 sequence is CASGPTGQGAFGEKLFF. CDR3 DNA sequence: TGTGCCAGCGGGCCCACCGGACAGGGGGCGTTCGGTGAAAAACTGTTTTTT.

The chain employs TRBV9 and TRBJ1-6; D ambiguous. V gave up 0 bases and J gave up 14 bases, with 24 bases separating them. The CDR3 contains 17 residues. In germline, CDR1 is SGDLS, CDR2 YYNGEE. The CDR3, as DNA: TGTGCCAGCAGCGTAGGAGAGGGTCCGGGGAAGATTATTACCCTCCACTTT. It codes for CASSVGEGPGKIITLHF.

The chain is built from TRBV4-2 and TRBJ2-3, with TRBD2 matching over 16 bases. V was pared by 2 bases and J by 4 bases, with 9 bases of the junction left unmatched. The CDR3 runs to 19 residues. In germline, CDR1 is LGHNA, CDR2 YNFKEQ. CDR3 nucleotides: TGTGCCAGCAGCCAAAAACCGGGACTAGCGGGGGGGCCTGCAGATACGCAGTATTTT. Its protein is CASSQKPGLAGGPADTQYF.

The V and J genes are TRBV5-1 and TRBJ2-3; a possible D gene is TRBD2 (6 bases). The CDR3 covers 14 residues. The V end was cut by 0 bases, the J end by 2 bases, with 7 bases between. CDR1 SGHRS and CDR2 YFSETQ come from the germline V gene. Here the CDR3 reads CASSLVADTDTQYF. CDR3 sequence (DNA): TGCGCCAGCAGCTTGGTAGCGGACACAGATACGCAGTATTTT.

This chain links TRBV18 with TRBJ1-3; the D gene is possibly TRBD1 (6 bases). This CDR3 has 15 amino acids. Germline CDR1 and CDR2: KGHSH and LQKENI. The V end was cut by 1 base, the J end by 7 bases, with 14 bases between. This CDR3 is CASSPQTGTRNTIYF. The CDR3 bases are TGTGCCAGCTCACCACAGACAGGAACGAGGAACACCATATATTTT.

The CDR3 sequence is CASSLAPGSNSPLHF. In nucleotides, the CDR3 is TGTGCCAGCAGCTTAGCCCCGGGAAGTAATTCACCCCTCCACTTT. The V call is TRBV13, the J call TRBJ1-6, with D hard to call. Trimming took 1 base from V and 6 from J, leaving 10 bases between them. Germline values: CDR1 PRHDT, CDR2 FYEKMQ (reference sequence). The CDR3 is made up of 15 amino acids.

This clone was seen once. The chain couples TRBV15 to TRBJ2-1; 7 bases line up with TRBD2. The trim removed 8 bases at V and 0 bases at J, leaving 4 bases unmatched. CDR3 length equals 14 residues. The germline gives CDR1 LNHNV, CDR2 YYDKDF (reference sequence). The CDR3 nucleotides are TGTGCCACCCGAGCGGGGAGCTCCTACAATGAGCAGTTCTTC. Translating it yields CATRAGSSYNEQFF.

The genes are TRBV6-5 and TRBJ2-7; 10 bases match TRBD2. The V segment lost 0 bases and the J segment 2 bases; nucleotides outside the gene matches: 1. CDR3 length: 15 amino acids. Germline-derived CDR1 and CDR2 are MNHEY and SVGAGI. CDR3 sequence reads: CASSYSSGGAYEQYF. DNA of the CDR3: TGTGCCAGCAGTTACTCGAGCGGGGGGGCCTACGAGCAGTACTTC.

CDR3 nucleotide sequence: TGTGCCAGCAGCCAAGTCGGCGGGGGGTACACAGATACGCAGTATTTT. It is translated as CASSQVGGGYTDTQYF. The gene calls are TRBV14 and TRBJ2-3; TRBD2 matches at 8 bases. Per germline, CDR1 SGHDN and CDR2 FVKESK. The CDR3 spans 16 residues. Losses at the gene ends were 1 base for V and 2 bases for J; bases not matched to a gene: 5. The complete variable domain, with remaining parts taken from reference TRBV14 and TRBJ2-3, reads EAGVTQFPSHSVIEKGQTVTLRCDPISGHDNLYWYRRVMGKEIKFLLHFVKESKQDESGMPNNRFLAERTGGTYSTLKVQPAELEDSGVYFCASSQVGGGYTDTQYFGPGTRLTVL.

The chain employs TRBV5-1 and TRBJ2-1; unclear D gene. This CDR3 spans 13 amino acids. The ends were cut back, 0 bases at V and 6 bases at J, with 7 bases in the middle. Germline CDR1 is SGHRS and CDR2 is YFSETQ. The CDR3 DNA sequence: TGCGCCAGCAGCTTGGGGTGGGCCAATGAGCAGTTCTTC. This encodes CASSLGWANEQFF.

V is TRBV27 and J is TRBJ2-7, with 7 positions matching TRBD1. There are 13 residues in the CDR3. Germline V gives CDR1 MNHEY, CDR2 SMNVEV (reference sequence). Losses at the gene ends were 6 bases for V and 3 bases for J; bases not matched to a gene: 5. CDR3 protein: CASRIQGSYEQYF. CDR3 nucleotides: TGTGCCAGCAGGATACAGGGGAGCTACGAGCAGTACTTC.

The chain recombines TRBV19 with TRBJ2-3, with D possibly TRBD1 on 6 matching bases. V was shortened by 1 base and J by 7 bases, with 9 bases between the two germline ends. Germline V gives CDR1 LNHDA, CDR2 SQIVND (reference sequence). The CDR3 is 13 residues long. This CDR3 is CASSIVGANTQYF. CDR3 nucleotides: TGTGCCAGTAGTATAGTGGGGGCGAATACGCAGTATTTT. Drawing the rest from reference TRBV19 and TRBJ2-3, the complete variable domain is DGGITQSPKYLFRKEGQNVTLSCEQNLNHDAMYWYRQDPGQGLRLIYYSQIVNDFQKGDIAEGYSVSREKKESFPLTVTSAQKNPTAFYLCASSIVGANTQYFGPGTRLTVL.

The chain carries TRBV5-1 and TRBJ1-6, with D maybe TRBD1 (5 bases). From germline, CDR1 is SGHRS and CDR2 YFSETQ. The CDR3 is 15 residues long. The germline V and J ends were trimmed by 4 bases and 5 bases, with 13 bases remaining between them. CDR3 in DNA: TGCGCCAGCAGCAGGGTTGGCAGGGATAATTCACCCCTCCACTTT. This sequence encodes CASSRVGRDNSPLHF.